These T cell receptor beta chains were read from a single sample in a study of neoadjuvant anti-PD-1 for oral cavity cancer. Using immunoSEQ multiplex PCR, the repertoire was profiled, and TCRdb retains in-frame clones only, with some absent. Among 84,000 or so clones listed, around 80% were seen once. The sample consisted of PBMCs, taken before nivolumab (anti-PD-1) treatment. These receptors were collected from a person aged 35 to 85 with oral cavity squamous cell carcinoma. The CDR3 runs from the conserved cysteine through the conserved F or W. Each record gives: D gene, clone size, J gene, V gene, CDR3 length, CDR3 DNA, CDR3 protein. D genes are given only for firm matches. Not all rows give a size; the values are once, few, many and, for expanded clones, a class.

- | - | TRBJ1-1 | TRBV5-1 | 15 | TGCGCCAGCAGCTTGTTTAGGGGTGAGAACACTGAAGCTTTCTTT | CASSLFRGENTEAFF
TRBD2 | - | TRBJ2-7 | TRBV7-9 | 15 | TGTGCCAGCAGCTTAGGTAGCGGGGCGTTCTACGAGCAGTACTTC | CASSLGSGAFYEQYF
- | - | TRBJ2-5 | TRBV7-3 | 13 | TGTGCCAGCAGCCTAGGGCCTCAAGAGACCCAGTACTTC | CASSLGPQETQYF
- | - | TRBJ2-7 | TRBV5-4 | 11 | TGTGCCAGCAGCTCTTTGGGAGAGCAGTACTTC | CASSSLGEQYF
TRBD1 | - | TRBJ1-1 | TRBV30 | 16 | TGTGCCTGGGGAGACCCGAGGACAGGGGTTAAGACTGAAGCTTTCTTT | CAWGDPRTGVKTEAFF
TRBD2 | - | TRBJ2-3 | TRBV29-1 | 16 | TGCAGCGTTGGGGCTAGCGGGAGGGCCGGGACAGATACGCAGTATTTT | CSVGASGRAGTDTQYF
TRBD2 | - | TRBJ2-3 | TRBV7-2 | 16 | TGTGCCAGCGGAATAGCGGGAGCGGGCAACACAGATACGCAGTATTTT | CASGIAGAGNTDTQYF
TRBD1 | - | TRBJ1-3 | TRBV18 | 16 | TGTGCCAGCTCACAAGGGGGCCCAAACGGCGGAAACACCATATATTTT | CASSQGGPNGGNTIYF
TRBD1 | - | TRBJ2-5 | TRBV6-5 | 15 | TGTGCCAGCAGTTGGACGGGACAGCTTCAAGAGACCCAGTACTTC | CASSWTGQLQETQYF
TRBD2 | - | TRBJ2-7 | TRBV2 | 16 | TGTGCCAGCAGGGGGGGGTTCAGCGGGTCGTCCTACGAGCAGTACTTC | CASRGGFSGSSYEQYF
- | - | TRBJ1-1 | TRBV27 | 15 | TGTGCCAGCAGTTTCCTGGGGGCCAGGAACACTGAAGCTTTCTTT | CASSFLGARNTEAFF
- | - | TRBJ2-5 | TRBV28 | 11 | TGTGCCAGCCGTGACCAAGAGACCCAGTACTTC | CASRDQETQYF
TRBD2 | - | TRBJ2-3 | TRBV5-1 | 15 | TGCGCCAGCAGCCAACCAGCGGGACCTTCAGATACGCAGTATTTT | CASSQPAGPSDTQYF
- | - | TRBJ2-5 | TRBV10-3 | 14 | TGTGCCATCAAAGGGGGGGCGCAACAAGAGACCCAGTACTTC | CAIKGGAQQETQYF
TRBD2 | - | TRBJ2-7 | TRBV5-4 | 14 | TGTGCCAGCAGCTTGAGGGCGGGAGGGAACGAGCAGTACTTC | CASSLRAGGNEQYF
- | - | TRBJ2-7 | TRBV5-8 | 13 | TGTGCCAGCAGCTTGCACCAGATCTACGAGCAGTACTTC | CASSLHQIYEQYF
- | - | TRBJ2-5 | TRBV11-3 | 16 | TGTGCCAGCAGCTCTGCGGGGCGCGCCGGGCAAGAGACCCAGTACTTC | CASSSAGRAGQETQYF
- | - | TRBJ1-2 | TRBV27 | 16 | TGTGCCAGCAGTTTATTGGGCCCGGGGATTAACTATGGCTACACCTTC | CASSLLGPGINYGYTF
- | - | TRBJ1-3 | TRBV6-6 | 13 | TGTGCCAGCACCCGTACCTCTGGAAACACCATATATTTT | CASTRTSGNTIYF
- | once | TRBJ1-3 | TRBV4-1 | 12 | TGCGCCAGCAGCCAAGTGGGAAACACCATATATTTT | CASSQVGNTIYF
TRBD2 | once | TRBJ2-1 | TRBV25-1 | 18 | TGTGCCAGCAGTGATTTCGGACTAGCGGGGGCTCGGGACAATGAGCAGTTCTTC | CASSDFGLAGARDNEQFF
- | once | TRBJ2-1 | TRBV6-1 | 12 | TGTGCCAGCACCAGAACTGGGAATGAGCAGTTCTTC | CASTRTGNEQFF
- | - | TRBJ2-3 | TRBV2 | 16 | TGTGCCAGCAGTACATCCCGGGACACGAGCACAGATACGCAGTATTTT | CASSTSRDTSTDTQYF
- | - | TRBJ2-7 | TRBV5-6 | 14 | TGTGCCAGCAGCTTGGACCGTTCTCTCTACGAGCAGTACTTC | CASSLDRSLYEQYF
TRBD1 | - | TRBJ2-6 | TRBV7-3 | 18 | TGTGCCAGCAGCTTAACGGGGACAGGGACCTCTGGGGCCAACGTCCTGACTTTC | CASSLTGTGTSGANVLTF
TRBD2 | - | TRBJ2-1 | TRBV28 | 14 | TGTGCCACGTACACTAGCGGGTGGTACAATGAGCAGTTCTTC | CATYTSGWYNEQFF
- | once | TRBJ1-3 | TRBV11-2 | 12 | TGTGCCAGCAGCTCACAGGGAAACACCATATATTTT | CASSSQGNTIYF
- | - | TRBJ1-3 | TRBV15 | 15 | TGTGCCACCAGCAGAGGTCCCGGGAATGGAAACACCATATATTTT | CATSRGPGNGNTIYF
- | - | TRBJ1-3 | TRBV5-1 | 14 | TGCGCCAGCAGCATCGGACAGCCACGGGCCACCATATATTTT | CASSIGQPRATIYF
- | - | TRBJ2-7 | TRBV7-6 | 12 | TGTGCCAGCAGCTGGGACGGGGACGAGCAGTACTTC | CASSWDGDEQYF
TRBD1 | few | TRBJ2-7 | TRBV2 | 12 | TGTGCCAGCAGTCGACAGGGCTACGAGCAGTACTTC | CASSRQGYEQYF
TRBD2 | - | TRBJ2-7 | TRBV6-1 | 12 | TGTGCCAGCTTAGCGGGAGAGTGGGAGCAGTACTTC | CASLAGEWEQYF
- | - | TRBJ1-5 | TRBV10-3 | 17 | TGTGCCATCAGTTCCGGGACCGAAAGTAGTCCGGCGCAGCCCCAGCATTTT | CAISSGTESSPAQPQHF
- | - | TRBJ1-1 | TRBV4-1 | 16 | TGCGCCAGCAGCCGGGAAGACGGAACCCTGAACACTGAAGCTTTCTTT | CASSREDGTLNTEAFF
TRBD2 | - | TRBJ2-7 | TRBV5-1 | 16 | TGCGCCAGCAGCCCCCGGGATAGCGGGAGAATCTACGAGCAGTACTTC | CASSPRDSGRIYEQYF
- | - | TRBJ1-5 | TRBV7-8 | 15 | TGTGCCAGCAGCCCCCAGTCGGTGGGCAATCAGCCCCAGCATTTT | CASSPQSVGNQPQHF
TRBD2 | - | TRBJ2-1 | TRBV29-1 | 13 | TGCAGCGGCACCGGGACTAGCTTTAATGAGCAGTTCTTC | CSGTGTSFNEQFF
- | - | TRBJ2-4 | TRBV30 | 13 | TGTGCCTGGAGTGGACAGACCCCTGAGATTCAGTACTTC | CAWSGQTPEIQYF
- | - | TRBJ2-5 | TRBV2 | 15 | TGTGCCAGCAGTGATGGGCGGGACATAAAAGAGACCCAGTACTTC | CASSDGRDIKETQYF
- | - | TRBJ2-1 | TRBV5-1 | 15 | TGCGCCAGCAGCTTGACAGCGACTGCCTACAATGAGCAGTTCTTC | CASSLTATAYNEQFF
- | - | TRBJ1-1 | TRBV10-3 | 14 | TGTGCCATCAGTGGCCGACAGGAGAACACTGAAGCTTTCTTT | CAISGRQENTEAFF
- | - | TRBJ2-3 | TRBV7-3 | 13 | TGTGCCAGCAGCTTAATGTGGCTAGATACGCAGTATTTT | CASSLMWLDTQYF
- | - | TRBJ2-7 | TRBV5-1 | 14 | TGCGCCAGCAGCGGGGCCCCGAACGATTACGAGCAGTACTTC | CASSGAPNDYEQYF
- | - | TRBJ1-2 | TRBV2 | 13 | TGTGCCAGCAGTGAGGGGGCCAGCTATGGCTACACCTTC | CASSEGASYGYTF
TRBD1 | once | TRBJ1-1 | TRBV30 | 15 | TGTGCCTGGAGATATCCGGGACAGGACGTTACTGAAGCTTTCTTT | CAWRYPGQDVTEAFF
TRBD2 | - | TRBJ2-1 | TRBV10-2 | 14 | TGCGCCAGCTTAGCGGGAGGACGACGAAATGAGCAGTTCTTC | CASLAGGRRNEQFF
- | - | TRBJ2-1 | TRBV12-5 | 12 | TGTGCTAGTGGTACACCTTTGCATGAGCAGTTCTTC | CASGTPLHEQFF
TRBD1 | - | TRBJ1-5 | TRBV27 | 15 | TGTGCCAGCAGTGGCACAGGGGGCATCGGTCAGCCCCAGCATTTT | CASSGTGGIGQPQHF
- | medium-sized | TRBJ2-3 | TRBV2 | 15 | TGTGCCAGCAGTGAAAGGGAGCAAGCCACAGATACGCAGTATTTT | CASSEREQATDTQYF
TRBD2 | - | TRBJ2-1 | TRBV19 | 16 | TGTGCCAGTAGTATAGAGGGAATAGCGGGAGGTAGTGAGCAGTTCTTC | CASSIEGIAGGSEQFF
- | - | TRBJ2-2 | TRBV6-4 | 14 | TGTGCCAGCAGTCGGACAGAATTCACCGGGGAGCTGTTTTTT | CASSRTEFTGELFF
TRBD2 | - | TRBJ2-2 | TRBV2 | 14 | TGTGCCAGCAGGGAGACTAGCACCACCGGGGAGCTGTTTTTT | CASRETSTTGELFF